This TCR beta chain was captured by sequencing in a study of a mutant IDH1 vaccine in newly diagnosed glioma. Study-level information: Once 4-6 weeks had passed after radiotherapy alone, vaccination started, or it started with temozolomide cycles. Every participant had undergone radiotherapy, temozolomide, or both before, and most underwent both.

Using immunoSEQ multiplex PCR, the repertoire was profiled, and TCRdb retains in-frame clones only, with some absent. The table lists 45,000 to 50,000 clones, 88% of them singletons, with 5.7% in the top ten. The V and J ends lost 5 bases and 2 bases respectively, with 15 bases between them. Germline values: CDR1 SGHNT, CDR2 YYREEE (reference sequence). This CDR3 has 15 amino acids. Remarks on this clone: Its antigen remains unknown.

Time point in this sample: week 35, safety follow-up. Doses of 300 ug of mutant IDH1 20-mer peptide were given with topical imiquimod. This receptor was taken from a woman aged 35 to 49 with glioma. The sequenced sample was PBMCs, obtained from a glioma patient whose treatment included an IDH1 peptide vaccine. The chain carries TRBV5-4 and TRBJ2-3; maybe TRBD2 (5 bases). The CDR3: CASSSSLGNTDTQYF. As DNA, the CDR3 is TGTGCCAGCAGTTCTAGCCTCGGTAACACAGATACGCAGTATTTT.